The 22 T cell receptor beta chains presented below share a single source sample, sequenced in a study of post-analysis software for immune sequencing data. The study, taken as a whole, reports: Five TRBV segments, including TRBV5-6, TRBV5-1 and TRBV20-1, were more frequent in patients than controls.

Included in the TCR beta cDNA libraries were unique molecular identifiers. One entry per CDR3 protein results from TCRdb running MiXCR on the PCR reads. Of roughly 400,000 distinct CDR3 sequences in the sample, 39% are singletons; the top ten hold 6.5% to 8%. Their antigens remain unidentified. The sequenced material came from blood. These receptors came from a girl aged 2-9 years with multiple sclerosis.

The chain has TRBV7-6 and TRBJ2-1, with no clear D. Looked up from germline, CDR1 is SGHVS and CDR2 is FNYEAQ. Between the trimmed V and J ends, which lost 4 bases and 5 bases, there was a span of 12 bases. This CDR3 comprises 14 residues. The CDR3 protein is CASSSLLENNEQFF. The CDR3 DNA is TGTGCCAGCAGCTCCCTGCTAGAAAACAATGAGCAGTTCTTC.

The J gene is TRBJ2-2, the V gene TRBV20-1, with D tentatively TRBD2 (5 bases). There are 12 residues in the CDR3. V gave up 5 bases and J gave up 5 bases, with 9 bases separating them. Germline V gene lookup returns CDR1 DFQATT and CDR2 SNEGSKA (reference sequence). The DNA of the CDR3 is TGCAGTGCTTCCGGGGATACCGGGGAGCTGTTTTTT. Amino acid sequence: CSASGDTGELFF.

V and J are TRBV2 and TRBJ2-3; D uncertain. The V gene lost 3 bases and the J gene lost 0 bases, with 4 bases spanning the gap. CDR3 length: 13 amino acids. Germline CDR1 SNHLY, CDR2 FYNNEI. CDR3 sequence (DNA): TGTGCCAGCAGTGATCCCAGCACAGATACGCAGTATTTT. The encoded protein is CASSDPSTDTQYF.

This clonotype was recorded a few times. V is TRBV7-9 and J is TRBJ1-2, with D possibly TRBD1 on 6 matching bases. V lost 2 bases and J lost 3, with 13 bases in between. The CDR3 totals 15 residues. From germline, CDR1 is SEHNR and CDR2 FQNEAQ (reference sequence). CDR3 coding DNA: TGTGCCAGCAGCTTACGGGGGCCCCAGGACTATGGCTACACCTTC. Amino acids: CASSLRGPQDYGYTF.

This clonotype was counted a few times. V is TRBV7-9 and J is TRBJ2-7; 8 nucleotides line up with TRBD1. Trimming cost V 0 bases and J 5 bases; bases outside gene matches: 9. CDR3 length equals 16 residues. The germline V gene encodes CDR1 SEHNR and CDR2 FQNEAQ (reference sequence). The CDR3 sequence: CASSLAGQARFHEQYF. Written as DNA, the CDR3 is TGTGCCAGCAGCTTAGCGGGACAGGCGAGATTTCACGAGCAGTACTTC. Full variable domain (rest looked up from reference TRBV7-9 and TRBJ2-7): DTGVSQNPRHKITKRGQNVTFRCDPISEHNRLYWYRQTLGQGPEFLTYFQNEAQLEKSRLLSDRFSAERPKGSFSTLEIQRTEQGDSAMYLCASSLAGQARFHEQYFGPGTRLTVT.

The CDR3 loop reads CSVRDRETYEQYF. The CDR3 region has the DNA TGCAGCGTTCGGGACAGGGAAACCTACGAGCAGTACTTC. V and J are TRBV29-1 and TRBJ2-7; 9 bases are a match to TRBD1. Germline V CDR1 and CDR2: SQVTM, ANQGSEA. J lost 2 bases, V lost 5 bases, and 4 bases had no gene match. The CDR3 is 13 residues long.

This rearrangement joins TRBV14 to TRBJ2-1; 7 nucleotides match TRBD2. CDR3 length: 17 amino acids. The J segment lost 2 bases and the V segment lost 0 bases, leaving 7 bases of the junction unmatched. Germline V gives CDR1 SGHDN, CDR2 FVKESK. The CDR3 DNA reads as TGTGCCAGCAGCCAAGATGAATGGCTAGCGGCCTACAATGAGCAGTTCTTC. As protein: CASSQDEWLAAYNEQFF.

This clonotype came up a few times. The chain recombines TRBV14 with TRBJ1-2; D uncertain. Deletions cut 4 bases from V and 3 bases from J, with 9 bases between. The length of the CDR3 is 13 residues. Germline CDR1 and CDR2: SGHDN and FVKESK. The CDR3 region is CASSLRMDYGYTF. In DNA form, the CDR3 reads TGTGCCAGCAGCCTACGCATGGACTATGGCTACACCTTC.

This clonotype was detected a few times. The chain is built from TRBV6-5 and TRBJ2-6; D remains ambiguous. The CDR3 spans 12 residues. Trimming took off 0 bases at V and 10 bases at J, with 4 bases between the two ends. Germline V CDR1 and CDR2: MNHEY, SVGAGI. CDR3 in amino acids: CASSYSGNVLTF. DNA of the CDR3: TGTGCCAGCAGTTACTCGGGGAACGTCCTGACTTTC.

The chain combines TRBV15 with TRBJ2-1; D perhaps matches TRBD1 (6 bases). Trimming took off 4 bases at V and 6 bases at J, with 10 bases between the two ends. The CDR3 has 13 residues. The V gene's germline CDR1 is LNHNV and CDR2 YYDKDF (reference sequence). CDR3 region: CATSKNRVNEQFF. CDR3 DNA: TGTGCCACCAGCAAGAACAGGGTCAATGAGCAGTTCTTC. The variable domain in full, completed from reference TRBV15 and TRBJ2-1, reads DAMVIQNPRYQVTQFGKPVTLSCSQTLNHNVMYWYQQKSSQAPKLLFHYYDKDFNNEADTPDNFQSRRPNTSFCFLDIRSPGLGDTAMYLCATSKNRVNEQFFGPGTRLTVL.

This clonotype was recorded a few times. DNA for the CDR3: TGTGCCAGCAGTTATGACGGGGAGACCCAGTACTTC. It specifies CASSYDGETQYF. V usage is TRBV6-5 and J usage is TRBJ2-5; unclear D gene. The CDR3 is 12 residues long. CDR1 is MNHEY, CDR2 SVGAGI, per germline. V was clipped by 3 bases and J by 5 bases, with 7 bases between them.

Worth noting for this clonotype: Mismatch with germline at one junction end may stem from a read error. The chain has TRBV10-3 and TRBJ2-5, with TRBD1 matching 7 bases. The J call may be wrong; the DNA end is better matched by TRBJ2-7. There are 14 residues in the CDR3. The germline V gene has CDR1 ENHRY and CDR2 SYGVKD. CDR3 nucleotide sequence: TGTGCCAGCAGTAGAGGGGGCTTGGACTACGAGCAGTACTTC. It encodes CASSRGGLDYEQYF.

The chain couples TRBV28 to TRBJ2-5, with D possibly TRBD2 on 7 matching bases. V was shortened by 9 bases and J by 0 bases, with 17 bases between the two germline ends. The CDR3 covers 15 residues. Looked up from germline, CDR1 is MDHEN and CDR2 is SYDVKM. CDR3 sequence reads: CASRGGGSYQETQYF. CDR3 bases: TGTGCCAGTCGAGGCGGGGGCTCGTACCAAGAGACCCAGTACTTC.

This clonotype was seen a few times. The rearrangement uses TRBV11-3 and TRBJ2-4; 8 nucleotides match TRBD2. V was pared by 7 bases and J by 5 bases, with 4 bases of the junction left unmatched. Per the germline V gene, CDR1 is SGHNT and CDR2 is YENEEA. CDR3 length: 13 amino acids. The CDR3 here is CASKAAGENIQYF. The CDR3, as DNA: TGTGCCAGCAAGGCAGCGGGGGAAAACATTCAGTACTTC.

This chain links TRBV3-1 with TRBJ2-5; no firm D call. The end of the DNA aligns better with TRBJ2-7, so the J call may be wrong. Germline V gene sequence: CDR1 LGHDT, CDR2 YNNKEL (reference sequence). The CDR3 spans 11 residues. CDR3 region: CASSQDFEQYF. In nucleotides, the CDR3 is TGTGCCAGCAGCCAAGATTTCGAGCAGTACTTC.

V and J are TRBV20-1 and TRBJ1-4; no firm D call. The V gene's germline CDR1 is DFQATT and CDR2 SNEGSKA (reference sequence). This CDR3 contains 14 residues. Between the trimmed V and J ends, which lost 3 bases and 0 bases, there was a span of 8 bases. The CDR3 protein is CSARVMTTNEKLFF. The CDR3 region has the DNA TGCAGTGCTAGGGTTATGACAACTAATGAAAAACTGTTTTTT.

In its sample, this clonotype was seen a few times. V usage is TRBV4-3 and J usage is TRBJ2-5, with 7 bases identical to TRBD2. CDR1 and CDR2 from the germline V gene are LGHNA and YSLEER. With V trimmed by 0 bases and J by 4 bases, 20 bases remained unmatched. The CDR3 has 20 residues. In nucleotides, the CDR3 is TGCGCCAGCAGCCAAGATGTAGTGCCCCGATTGGGAGGGGAGCGAGAGACCCAGTACTTC. Encoded protein: CASSQDVVPRLGGERETQYF.

V and J are TRBV9 and TRBJ1-6, with 7 bases aligning to TRBD1. Trimming cost V 4 bases and J 13 bases; bases outside gene matches: 20. CDR1 is SGDLS, CDR2 YYNGEE, per germline. The CDR3 has 17 amino acids. The CDR3 reads CASSTRQGPPEMDPLHF. The CDR3 DNA is TGTGCCAGCAGCACTCGACAGGGACCTCCTGAAATGGATCCCCTCCACTTT. Complete variable domain (other parts from reference TRBV9 and TRBJ1-6): DSGVTQTPKHLITATGQRVTLRCSPRSGDLSVYWYQQSLDQGLQFLIQYYNGEERAKGNILERFSAQQFPDLHSELNLSSLELGDSALYFCASSTRQGPPEMDPLHFGNGTRLTVT.

This chain uses TRBV29-1 with TRBJ2-1; D is unresolved. The V and J ends lost 1 base and 9 bases respectively, with 10 bases between them. This CDR3 region has 12 residues. Germline V gives CDR1 SQVTM, CDR2 ANQGSEA. CDR3 loop: CSVEVDLVEQFF. The CDR3 DNA follows: TGCAGCGTTGAAGTTGATCTAGTTGAGCAGTTCTTC.

J is TRBJ2-7 and V is TRBV29-1; possible D gene TRBD2, 6 bases. Deletions cut 6 bases from V and 1 base from J, with 19 bases between. The CDR3 contains 15 residues. Germline lookup yields CDR1 SQVTM and CDR2 ANQGSEA. DNA for the CDR3: TGCAGCGTGAATAGACGGGGAGGAGGATCCTACGAGCAGTACTTC. Amino acid sequence: CSVNRRGGGSYEQYF.

This clonotype was seen a handful of times. The chain uses TRBV7-2 and TRBJ2-7; 7 bases agree with TRBD2. The end of the DNA is better explained by TRBJ2-5, so the J call may be wrong. Germline CDR1 is SGHTA and CDR2 is FQGNSA. The length of the CDR3 is 15 residues. CDR3 sequence reads: CASSLRASGEETQYF. CDR3 DNA: TGTGCCAGCAGCTTAAGGGCTAGCGGAGAAGAGACCCAGTACTTC.

In its sample, this clonotype was seen a few times. V usage is TRBV5-6 and J usage is TRBJ2-5, with 10 bases identical to TRBD2. The germline V gene encodes CDR1 SGHDT and CDR2 YYEEEE. CDR3 length: 15 residues. V lost 1 base, J lost 5 bases, and 5 bases stayed unmatched. In DNA, the CDR3 is TGTGCCAGCAGCTTGATTAGCGGGGGGTGGGAGACCCAGTACTTC. Its protein product is CASSLISGGWETQYF.